These 28 T cell receptor beta chains originate from one sample sequenced in a study of control samples from healthy donors and cancer patients. Profiling relied on immunoSEQ multiplex PCR, and the TCRdb table lists in-frame clones only, not all of them. The sample carries under 70,000 clones, around 96% recorded once. Sequencing used blood. The receptors were sampled from a woman younger than 30 in good health.

The V and J genes are TRBV18 and TRBJ1-6, with 7 bases lining up with TRBD1. Germline V gene sequence: CDR1 KGHSH, CDR2 LQKENI. The CDR3 spans 15 residues. The trim removed 4 bases at V and 8 bases at J, leaving 8 bases unmatched. This chain's CDR3 is CASSREQGGDSPLHF. The CDR3 nucleotides read TGTGCCAGCTCACGTGAGCAGGGGGGTGATTCACCCCTCCACTTT.

The chain recombines TRBV19 with TRBJ1-5, with D unresolved. The V gene's germline CDR1 is LNHDA and CDR2 SQIVND (reference sequence). V dropped 4 bases and J dropped 1 base, with 8 bases sitting between them. The CDR3 loop spans 14 amino acids. The CDR3 DNA sequence: TGTGCCAGTAGTAAAGGCAGCAGCAATCAGCCCCAGCATTTT. Translation gives CASSKGSSNQPQHF.

J is TRBJ2-5 and V is TRBV6-1; 8 bases fit TRBD1. The CDR3 length is 15 residues. Unmatched junction bases numbered 11, after V lost 1 base and J lost 10 bases. CDR1 is MNHNS and CDR2 is SASEGT in the germline V gene. The CDR3 bases are TGTGCCAGCAGTGAAGTCAGGGGGCAAAGTAGGAACCAGTACTTC. Translation gives CASSEVRGQSRNQYF.

The chain combines TRBV11-3 with TRBJ2-3; D gene ambiguous. Germline CDR1 and CDR2: SGHNT and YENEEA. Deletions cut 1 base from V and 3 bases from J, with 11 bases between. The CDR3 covers 15 residues. As DNA, the CDR3 is TGTGCCAGCAGCTTAGGAGGCGGACCTACAGATACGCAGTATTTT. Its translation is CASSLGGGPTDTQYF.

This clone appeared a single time. The CDR3 reads CASSFYFLRGAGELFF. Written as DNA, the CDR3 is TGTGCCAGCAGCTTCTACTTCTTACGGGGGGCCGGGGAGCTGTTTTTT. This chain connects TRBV5-4 to TRBJ2-2; 7 positions match TRBD2. CDR1 is SGHNT, CDR2 YYREEE, per germline (reference sequence). The CDR3 is made up of 16 amino acids. The V and J ends lost 2 bases and 6 bases, in that order; junction bases with no gene match: 10.

This sequence joins TRBV4-1 and TRBJ1-1; D gene unclear. CDR3 length equals 16 residues. V lost 0 bases and J lost 1, with 12 bases in between. Germline CDR1 is MGHRA and CDR2 is YSYEKL. In DNA form, the CDR3 reads TGCGCCAGCAGCCAAGATGTGATCGCGGAGAACACTGAAGCTTTCTTT. Encoded protein: CASSQDVIAENTEAFF.

This clone was recorded only once. CDR3 in amino acids: CASKVTADTQYF. As DNA, the CDR3 is TGTGCCAGCAAGGTGACGGCGGATACGCAGTATTTT. The J gene is TRBJ2-3, the V gene TRBV2, with D hard to call. The germline V gene has CDR1 SNHLY and CDR2 FYNNEI. The V gene lost 7 bases and the J gene lost 6 bases, with 11 bases spanning the gap. The CDR3 spans 12 residues.

This chain uses TRBV10-2 with TRBJ2-7, with D unclear. CDR1 and CDR2 from the germline V gene are WSHSY and SAAADI. Trimming cost V 6 bases and J 5 bases, with 8 bases left between them. This CDR3 spans 11 amino acids. This chain's CDR3 is CASRLVHEQYF. As DNA, the CDR3 is TGCGCCAGCAGGTTAGTCCACGAGCAGTACTTC.

The chain couples TRBV7-2 to TRBJ1-2; the D is unclear. In germline, CDR1 is SGHTA, CDR2 FQGNSA. The CDR3 sequence is 14 residues long. V shed 1 base and J shed 5 bases, with 11 bases lying between them. CDR3 in amino acids: CASSLGGSGYGYTF. CDR3 DNA: TGTGCCAGCAGCTTAGGGGGTTCGGGGTATGGCTACACCTTC. Looking up the rest from reference TRBV7-2 and TRBJ1-2 gives the full variable domain: GAGVSQSPSNKVTEKGKDVELRCDPISGHTALYWYRQSLGQGLEFLIYFQGNSAPDKSGLPSDRFSAERTGGSVSTLTIQRTQQEDSAVYLCASSLGGSGYGYTFGSGTRLTVV.

The chain links TRBV7-3 to TRBJ2-1; D not resolved. Trimming removed 5 bases at V and 0 bases at J, with 8 bases between. The CDR3 consists of 14 residues. Germline CDR1 and CDR2: SGHTA and FQGTGA. This chain's CDR3 is CASSPDGSYNEQFF. CDR3 nucleotides: TGTGCCAGCAGCCCGGACGGCTCCTACAATGAGCAGTTCTTC.

The J gene is TRBJ1-3, the V gene TRBV28, with TRBD1 matching 7 bases. Germline values: CDR1 MDHEN, CDR2 SYDVKM. The CDR3 runs to 17 residues. J gave up 0 bases and V 6 bases, and 11 bases lay outside the gene matches. The CDR3 region has the DNA TGTGCCAGCAGCCTCCTGCAGACAGGGTTCTCTGGAAACACCATATATTTT. Encoded protein: CASSLLQTGFSGNTIYF.

The CDR3 here is CASSSLAGGETQYF. In nucleotides, the CDR3 is TGTGCCAGCAGCTCATTAGCGGGGGGAGAGACCCAGTACTTC. The J gene is TRBJ2-5, the V gene TRBV6-5, with TRBD2 matching 10 bases. The CDR3 is 14 residues long. CDR1 is MNHEY and CDR2 is SVGAGI in the germline V gene. V was clipped by 6 bases and J by 4 bases; unmatched bases: 5.

The chain employs TRBV9 and TRBJ2-1; TRBD2 matches at 9 bases. The CDR3 loop spans 19 amino acids. Germline values: CDR1 SGDLS, CDR2 YYNGEE. With V trimmed by 4 bases and J by 9 bases, 23 bases remained unmatched. The CDR3, as DNA: TGTGCCAGCAGCACAAACCCCGGCGGGGGGGGCTTTTATGAGGGTGAGCAGTTCTTC. Protein product: CASSTNPGGGGFYEGEQFF.

The genes are TRBV10-2 and TRBJ1-6; 10 bases map to TRBD1. This CDR3 is 13 amino acids long. With 6 bases clipped from V and 8 bases from J, the junction kept 1 base outside the gene matches. CDR1 and CDR2 from the germline V gene are WSHSY and SAAADI. The CDR3, as DNA: TGCGCCAGCAGGGGGACAGGGGATTCACCCCTCCACTTT. It translates to CASRGTGDSPLHF.

CDR3 sequence: CASSLYGNTIYF. For the CDR3, the DNA is TGTGCCAGCAGTTTGTATGGAAACACCATATATTTT. The chain carries TRBV12-3 or TRBV12-4 and TRBJ1-3; D gene unclear. Trimming left V 3 bases short and J 3 bases short, with 3 bases between. The CDR3 runs 12 residues.

The chain links TRBV2 to TRBJ1-1; no reliable D call. Trimming removed 9 bases at V and 5 bases at J, with 10 bases between. CDR1 SNHLY and CDR2 FYNNEI come from the germline V gene. The CDR3 has 11 residues. The chain's CDR3 is CASILGTEAFF. CDR3 in DNA: TGTGCCAGTATTTTGGGTACTGAAGCTTTCTTT. Complete variable domain (other parts from reference TRBV2 and TRBJ1-1): EPEVTQTPSHQVTQMGQEVILRCVPISNHLYFYWYRQILGQKVEFLVSFYNNEISEKSEIFDDQFSVERPDGSNFTLKIRSTKLEDSAMYFCASILGTEAFFGQGTRLTVV.

This clone was seen only once. J is TRBJ2-7 and V is TRBV7-6; 8 nucleotides agree with TRBD2. The junction had 9 bases not matched to a gene; V was cut back by 5 bases and J by 0 bases. Germline V CDR1 and CDR2: SGHVS, FNYEAQ. This CDR3 is built from 16 residues. The CDR3, as DNA: TGTGCCAGCAGCCCGGGGGGGAGTTTCTTCTCCTACGAGCAGTACTTC. This gives the protein CASSPGGSFFSYEQYF.

This rearrangement joins TRBV5-4 to TRBJ2-5; 7 bases are shared with TRBD1. V was pared by 3 bases and J by 3 bases, with 2 bases of the junction left unmatched. Germline V CDR1 and CDR2: SGHNT, YYREEE (reference sequence). The CDR3 is 13 amino acids. As DNA, the CDR3 is TGTGCCAGCAGCTCCGGGACAGAAGAGACCCAGTACTTC. It codes for CASSSGTEETQYF.

This sequence joins TRBV5-5 and TRBJ1-6; 8 bases align to TRBD1. This CDR3 is 14 amino acids long. Germline CDR1 is SGHKS and CDR2 is YYEKEE (reference sequence). Trimming at V came to 5 bases and at J to 7 bases, leaving 5 bases not matched to a gene. The CDR3 bases are TGTGCCAGCAGTTTGAACAGGGGGAATTCACCCCTCCACTTT. As protein: CASSLNRGNSPLHF. Full variable domain (outside the CDR3, taken from reference TRBV5-5 and TRBJ1-6): DAGVTQSPTHLIKTRGQQVTLRCSPISGHKSVSWYQQVLGQGPQFIFQYYEKEERGRGNFPDRFSARQFPNYSSELNVNALLLGDSALYLCASSLNRGNSPLHFGNGTRLTVT.

This chain joins TRBV15 and TRBJ1-5, with D perhaps matching TRBD1 (5 bases). CDR3 size: 15 residues. The V and J ends lost 0 bases and 4 bases respectively, with 10 bases between them. Germline V lookup: CDR1 LNHNV, CDR2 YYDKDF (reference sequence). CDR3 sequence (DNA): TGTGCCACCAGCAGAGACGGCAGGGAAAATCAGCCCCAGCATTTT. Amino acid sequence: CATSRDGRENQPQHF. Filled out from reference TRBV15 and TRBJ1-5, the complete variable domain reads DAMVIQNPRYQVTQFGKPVTLSCSQTLNHNVMYWYQQKSSQAPKLLFHYYDKDFNNEADTPDNFQSRRPNTSFCFLDIRSPGLGDTAMYLCATSRDGRENQPQHFGDGTRLSIL.

The V gene is TRBV7-9, the J gene TRBJ1-3, with no clear D. From germline, CDR1 is SEHNR and CDR2 FQNEAQ (reference sequence). The CDR3 consists of 15 residues. V lost 5 bases and J lost 0, with 11 bases in between. The CDR3 is CASSPATSSGNTIYF. In nucleotides, the CDR3 is TGTGCCAGCAGCCCGGCCACGAGCTCTGGAAACACCATATATTTT.

This chain uses TRBV2 with TRBJ1-1; TRBD1 matches 7 bases. The CDR3 has 13 amino acids. The germline CDR1 and CDR2 sequences are SNHLY and FYNNEI. V lost 10 bases and J lost 1; bases outside the gene matches: 6. CDR3 sequence: CANTDRPNTEAFF. The CDR3 DNA reads TGTGCCAACACGGACAGGCCGAACACTGAAGCTTTCTTT.

The J gene is TRBJ2-7, the V gene TRBV5-1; D remains ambiguous. CDR1 and CDR2 from the germline V gene are SGHRS and YFSETQ. This CDR3 has 13 residues. Trimming shortened V by 2 bases and J by 2 bases, and 8 bases separated the two germline ends. This chain's CDR3 is CASSLAGTYEQYF. The CDR3 nucleotides are TGCGCCAGCAGCTTAGCAGGAACCTACGAGCAGTACTTC.

J is TRBJ1-5 and V is TRBV27; D possibly corresponds to TRBD1 (6 bases). The CDR3 has 14 amino acids. Germline V CDR1 and CDR2: MNHEY, SMNVEV (reference sequence). V was trimmed by 3 bases and J by 7 bases, leaving 13 bases between them. The CDR3 sequence is CASSLSGVRQPQHF. Written as DNA, the CDR3 is TGTGCCAGCAGTTTGTCAGGGGTGAGGCAGCCCCAGCATTTT.

The V call is TRBV5-6, the J call TRBJ1-4; D gene uncertain. Germline CDR1 reads SGHDT; CDR2 reads YYEEEE. The CDR3 contains 16 residues. V was trimmed by 0 bases and J by 2 bases, leaving 11 bases between them. This CDR3 is CASSLARRETNEKLFF. Written as DNA, the CDR3 is TGTGCCAGCAGCTTGGCTAGGCGGGAGACTAATGAAAAACTGTTTTTT.

The chain carries TRBV18 and TRBJ1-2; TRBD1 might be the D (6 bases). Germline V gene sequence: CDR1 KGHSH, CDR2 LQKENI. This CDR3 is built from 15 residues. With 0 bases removed from V and 4 bases from J, the gap between germline ends came to 12 bases. CDR3 loop: CASSPPAQQGYGYTF. The CDR3, as DNA: TGTGCCAGCTCACCACCGGCCCAACAGGGCTATGGCTACACCTTC.

The genes are TRBV15 and TRBJ1-2; no clear D. The germline V gene has CDR1 LNHNV and CDR2 YYDKDF (reference sequence). The CDR3 has 16 residues. V lost 2 bases, J lost 4 bases, and 17 bases lay in between. Here the CDR3 reads CATSRSLLWESYGYTF. The CDR3 DNA is TGTGCCACCAGCAGATCTCTTCTCTGGGAAAGCTATGGCTACACCTTC.

The V gene is TRBV9, the J gene TRBJ2-1; 7 bases line up with TRBD1. With V trimmed by 7 bases and J by 4 bases, 14 bases remained unmatched. CDR1 and CDR2 from the germline V gene are SGDLS and YYNGEE. This CDR3 has 16 residues. CDR3 in DNA: TGTGCCAGCGGGACCTACACAGGGGCGACTTACAATGAGCAGTTCTTC. Its protein is CASGTYTGATYNEQFF.